One sample yielded the 20 T cell receptor beta chains listed below, sequenced in a study of blood T cells in healthy people across ages. Primers used in a second PCR of roughly 7 to 12 cycles were a sample-barcoded 5' primer and a J-beta primer mix. TCRdb re-derived calls from the 5' RACE reads in MiXCR, one entry per CDR3 protein. The sample shows 550,000 to 650,000 distinct CDR3 sequences, 25% to 35% of them seen only once. This same sample was also taken into another study, of T cells of mothers and their children.

Sequenced input: blood. Receptors originate from a boy under 10 years old in good health.

There are a few counts of this clonotype. The chain joins TRBV6-2 or TRBV6-3 to TRBJ2-7; 7 nucleotides line up with TRBD2. V lost 7 bases and J lost 2; bases outside the gene matches: 8. CDR3 size: 14 residues. From germline, CDR1 is MNHEY and CDR2 SVGEGT. The CDR3 DNA reads as TGTGCCAGCAAAGAGGGAGGGGATGCCTACGAGCAGTACTTC. It yields the protein CASKEGGDAYEQYF.

The genes are TRBV12-3 or TRBV12-4 and TRBJ1-4; 8 bases are shared with TRBD1. Germline trimming cut 3 bases from V and 7 bases from J; bases unmatched to any gene: 4. The CDR3 consists of 14 residues. CDR3: CASSFRGLGEKLFF. In DNA, the CDR3 is TGTGCCAGCAGTTTCAGGGGGCTGGGTGAAAAACTGTTTTTT.

The chain carries TRBV5-1 and TRBJ2-3; possible D gene TRBD2, 5 bases. Trimming took 0 bases from V and 1 from J, leaving 9 bases between them. This CDR3 is built from 15 residues. Per germline, CDR1 SGHRS and CDR2 YFSETQ. The CDR3 region has the DNA TGCGCCAGCAGCTTGGACGGGGTTCGCACAGATACGCAGTATTTT. Translated, it gives CASSLDGVRTDTQYF.

The table lists this clonotype with many counts. This chain joins TRBV7-9 and TRBJ1-2; D is unclear. CDR3 size: 10 residues. The germline gives CDR1 SEHNR, CDR2 FQNEAQ (reference sequence). With 7 bases removed from V and 8 bases from J, the gap between germline ends came to 8 bases. The CDR3 DNA is TGTGCCAGCACGGCATACGGCTACACCTTC. As protein: CASTAYGYTF.

This clonotype was seen only a few times. This sequence joins TRBV15 and TRBJ2-7, with TRBD2 matching 9 bases. This CDR3 has 15 residues. Looked up from germline, CDR1 is LNHNV and CDR2 is YYDKDF (reference sequence). V gave up 0 bases and J gave up 4 bases; unmatched junction bases: 4. In DNA form, the CDR3 reads TGTGCCACCAGCAGAGATAGCGGGGGCAGTTACGAGCAGTACTTC. This sequence encodes CATSRDSGGSYEQYF.

This sequence joins TRBV19 and TRBJ1-2; D is possibly TRBD1 (5 bases). V shed 11 bases and J shed 6 bases, with 22 bases lying between them. The CDR3 has 14 residues. Looked up from germline, CDR1 is LNHDA and CDR2 is SQIVND (reference sequence). As DNA, the CDR3 is TGTGCCGCGACCGGGACCTTATTAGGAAATGGCTACACCTTC. As protein: CAATGTLLGNGYTF.

A few counts support this clonotype. The chain is built from TRBV6-6 and TRBJ2-5; possibly TRBD1 for D (5 bases). The DNA end is more similar to TRBJ2-1, so the J call may be wrong. CDR3 size: 15 residues. CDR1 and CDR2 (germline): MNHNY, SVGAGI (reference sequence). The CDR3 nucleotides read TGTGCCAGCAGTTACTCGATTCACTTGGACATTGAGCAGTTCTTC. It yields the protein CASSYSIHLDIEQFF.

J is TRBJ1-1 and V is TRBV20-1; D not certain. Deletions cut 3 bases from V and 2 bases from J, with 16 bases between. This CDR3 has 15 residues. In germline, CDR1 is DFQATT, CDR2 SNEGSKA (reference sequence). CDR3 nucleotide sequence: TGCAGTGCTAGGTTGTTCCTTGAGGTCAACACTGAAGCTTTCTTT. Residues: CSARLFLEVNTEAFF.

This clonotype was counted ten times or more. Sequence at one end of the junction differs from germline and may be a read error. The V call is TRBV7-7, the J call TRBJ2-5, with TRBD1 matching over 9 bases. The assigned J gene may be wrong: the sequence end matches TRBJ2-7 better. Germline CDR1 is SSHAT and CDR2 is FNYEAQ (reference sequence). The CDR3 has 14 amino acids. The DNA of the CDR3 is TGTGCTAGCAGCTTACGGACAGGGGACTACGAGCAGTACTTC. Its protein product is CASSLRTGDYEQYF.

This clonotype was seen once. The V gene is TRBV30, the J gene TRBJ2-1; possibly TRBD2 for D (6 bases). The CDR3 sequence is 14 residues long. With 3 bases removed from V and 14 bases from J, the gap between germline ends came to 23 bases. Germline values: CDR1 GTSNPN, CDR2 SVGIG (reference sequence). In nucleotides, the CDR3 is TGTGCCTGGAGCCCAGGGACCCTAGCGCGAGAGGAGTTCTTC. Protein product: CAWSPGTLAREEFF. Based on the CDR3 plus reference TRBV30 and TRBJ2-1, the full variable domain is SQTIHQWPATLVQPVGSPLSLECTVEGTSNPNLYWYRQAAGRGLQLLFYSVGIGQISSEVPQNLSASRPQDRQFILSSKKLLLSDSGFYLCAWSPGTLAREEFFGPGTRLTVL.

The chain combines TRBV19 with TRBJ1-4; D is uncertain. V shed 3 bases and J shed 10 bases, with 12 bases lying between them. Germline V gene lookup returns CDR1 LNHDA and CDR2 SQIVND (reference sequence). CDR3 length: 13 amino acids. The CDR3 region is CASSIDLEGKLFF. The CDR3 region has the DNA TGTGCCAGTAGTATTGATTTGGAGGGAAAACTGTTTTTT.

The chain couples TRBV9 to TRBJ2-1; no firm D call. The J call may be mistaken, given a closer DNA end match to TRBJ2-5. The CDR3 runs to 15 residues. CDR1 is SGDLS, CDR2 YYNGEE, per germline. The CDR3 DNA follows: TGTGCCAGCAGCTCAGAACTTAGCTCGGGAGAGACCCAGTACTTC. It is translated as CASSSELSSGETQYF.

The J gene is TRBJ2-7, the V gene TRBV12-3 or TRBV12-4; D uncertain. CDR3 length: 13 amino acids. Trimming left V 5 bases short and J 0 bases short, with 8 bases between. The CDR3 DNA follows: TGTGCCAGCAGTATGGGTCTCTCCTACGAGCAGTACTTC. Translation gives CASSMGLSYEQYF.

A few counts support this clonotype. The V call is TRBV2, the J call TRBJ1-4, with unresolved D. The ends were cut back, 6 bases at V and 8 bases at J, with 13 bases in the middle. The CDR3 is 13 amino acids. Germline loops: CDR1 SNHLY, CDR2 FYNNEI. This chain's CDR3 is CASRPEMEEKLFF. CDR3 nucleotides: TGTGCCAGCAGGCCGGAGATGGAAGAAAAACTGTTTTTT.

In its sample, this clonotype was seen a few times. The chain has TRBV10-3 and TRBJ1-3; no firm D call. The CDR3 has 13 amino acids. V was trimmed by 4 bases and J by 0 bases, leaving 4 bases between them. Germline V gives CDR1 ENHRY, CDR2 SYGVKD. CDR3 DNA: TGTGCCATCAGTGGGGACTCTGGAAACACCATATATTTT. Encoded protein: CAISGDSGNTIYF.

V gene TRBV5-1 combines with J gene TRBJ2-7, with TRBD2 identical over 14 bases. The CDR3 runs to 16 residues. The V and J ends lost 0 bases and 3 bases, in that order; junction bases with no gene match: 2. Germline V gives CDR1 SGHRS, CDR2 YFSETQ. The CDR3, as DNA: TGCGCCAGCAGCTTGGAAGGGACTAGCGGGGGCTACGAGCAGTACTTC. Translating it yields CASSLEGTSGGYEQYF.

The V gene is TRBV6-2 or TRBV6-3, the J gene TRBJ2-5; TRBD2 aligns across 8 bases. The ends lost 0 bases at V and 4 bases at J; junction bases unmatched: 1. CDR1 is MNHEY and CDR2 is SVGEGT in the germline V gene. This CDR3 is built from 14 residues. The CDR3, as DNA: TGTGCCAGCAGTTACTCGCGGGAGGCAGAGACCCAGTACTTC. It is translated as CASSYSREAETQYF.

The J gene is TRBJ1-4, the V gene TRBV14; D gene unclear. V lost 4 bases to trimming and J lost 2 bases, with 8 bases between them. Germline V CDR1 and CDR2: SGHDN, FVKESK. The CDR3 length is 14 residues. CDR3 sequence reads: CASSRMETNEKLFF. CDR3 coding DNA: TGTGCCAGCAGCCGAATGGAGACTAATGAAAAACTGTTTTTT.

This clonotype was seen a few times. V usage is TRBV19 and J usage is TRBJ2-1, with D uncertain. Germline loops: CDR1 LNHDA, CDR2 SQIVND (reference sequence). Trimming took 7 bases from V and 0 from J, leaving 19 bases between them. The CDR3 runs to 17 residues. CDR3 loop: CASTAELDLSSYNEQFF. The CDR3 nucleotides read TGTGCCAGTACCGCGGAATTAGACCTGAGCTCCTACAATGAGCAGTTCTTC.

This chain joins TRBV7-9 and TRBJ1-2; no clear D gene. V lost 5 bases and J 5 bases, leaving 9 bases between the germline ends. Germline CDR1 reads SEHNR; CDR2 reads FQNEAQ (reference sequence). The CDR3 is 12 amino acids. The CDR3 region is CASSPWEYGYTF. CDR3 sequence (DNA): TGTGCCAGCAGCCCGTGGGAGTATGGCTACACCTTC.